This is a list of T cell receptor beta chains from one sample in a study of blood T cells in healthy people across ages. TCRdb used MiXCR to reprocess the 5' RACE reads, holding one entry per CDR3 protein. This table holds 1,500,000 or so distinct CDR3 sequences, approximately 59% found once. Sample: blood. Receptor source: a young man in good health. Both conserved end residues are part of each CDR3. The order of the fields is clone size, J gene, D gene, V gene, CDR3 DNA, CDR3 protein. The D gene is left open where the match is weak. Not every row has a clone size; where given, it reads once, few, many or a size class.

. | TRBJ2-7 | TRBD2 | TRBV6-1 | TGTGCCAGCAGTGATATACGGGAGGAAATCGAGCAGTACTTC | CASSDIREEIEQYF
. | TRBJ1-2 | . | TRBV25-1 | TGTGCCGCAGAGGGCTATGGCTACACCTTC | CAAEGYGYTF
. | TRBJ2-5 | TRBD2 | TRBV9 | TGTGCCAGCAGCGTAGCGTCCCTAGCGGGGCGGGAGACCCAGTACTTC | CASSVASLAGRETQYF
. | TRBJ2-7 | TRBD1 | TRBV20-1 | TGCAGTGCGACACAGGGGGATCATGCCGAGCAGTACTTC | CSATQGDHAEQYF
once | TRBJ2-2 | . | TRBV25-1 | TGTGCCAGCAGTGAACTAGGGACGAACACCGGGGAGCTGTTTTTT | CASSELGTNTGELFF
. | TRBJ2-7 | . | TRBV10-3 | TGTGCCATCGCCCGGGAAGCTTTCTACGAGCAGTACTTC | CAIAREAFYEQYF
. | TRBJ2-3 | . | TRBV2 | TGTGCCAGCAGTGAAGCTCCCCTGATAGCAGATACGCAGTATTTT | CASSEAPLIADTQYF
. | TRBJ2-7 | TRBD1 | TRBV11-2 | TGTGCCAGCAGCTCCTCCTGGACAGGCGTTGTTGGCGAGCAGTACTTC | CASSSSWTGVVGEQYF
. | TRBJ2-7 | TRBD1 | TRBV2 | TGTGCCAGCAGTGAGGGCAGGGGGCTCGGCGAGCAGTACTTC | CASSEGRGLGEQYF
. | TRBJ2-1 | . | TRBV3-1 | TGTGCCAGCAGCCATCTCGGGCGCCGGTCCTACAATGAGCAGTTCTTC | CASSHLGRRSYNEQFF
. | TRBJ1-1 | . | TRBV6-1 | TGTGCCAGCAGTGAAATTTGGGGCGGTGACACTGAAGCTTTCTTT | CASSEIWGGDTEAFF
many | TRBJ2-1 | TRBD2 | TRBV5-1 | TGCGCCAGCAGCTTGGCTAGCGGGGGCTTCAATGAGCAGTTCTTC | CASSLASGGFNEQFF
. | TRBJ2-3 | . | TRBV10-3 | TGTGCCATCACTCCGGGAACCATAGATACGCAGTATTTT | CAITPGTIDTQYF
few | TRBJ2-7 | . | TRBV29-1 | TGCAGCGCTGCGGGACAACCCTACGAGCAGTACTTC | CSAAGQPYEQYF
once | TRBJ1-1 | . | TRBV28 | TGTGCCAGCTGTGGGACCGGGGGAAGGATTGACACTGAAGCTTTCTTT | CASCGTGGRIDTEAFF
. | TRBJ2-7 | TRBD1 | TRBV11-2 | TGTGCCAGCAGCTTAGAAGCGGGACAGGGATACGAGCAGTACTTC | CASSLEAGQGYEQYF
. | TRBJ2-1 | . | TRBV4-2 | TGTGCCAGCAGCCCTCCCTTGGGGGGAGGTGAGCAGTTCTTC | CASSPPLGGGEQFF
once | TRBJ2-1 | TRBD2 | TRBV3-1 | TGTGCCAGCAGCCCATCCGGGACTAGCGGGAATGAGCAGTTCTTC | CASSPSGTSGNEQFF
. | TRBJ2-3 | . | TRBV20-1 | TGCAGTGCTAGCTGGACCCGCCCAGATACGCAGTATTTT | CSASWTRPDTQYF
. | TRBJ2-5 | . | TRBV7-6 | TGTGCCAGCAGCTTGGCTCTGGGGACCCAGTACTTC | CASSLALGTQYF
. | TRBJ2-5 | TRBD2 | TRBV5-1 | TGCGCCAGCAGCACCTGGACTAGCGGAGCCGGGTACCAAGAGACCCAGTACTTC | CASSTWTSGAGYQETQYF
. | TRBJ2-7 | TRBD1 | TRBV20-1 | TGCAGTTCCGGGACAGGGGATTCCTACGAGCAGTACTTC | CSSGTGDSYEQYF
. | TRBJ2-3 | . | TRBV25-1 | TGTGCCAGCAGTGTCCGGCCGGGTGAGGCAACAGATACGCAGTATTTT | CASSVRPGEATDTQYF
. | TRBJ2-5 | TRBD2 | TRBV4-1 | TGCGCCAGCAGCCAAGATCGGGCTAGCGGAAACCAAGAGACCCAGTACTTC | CASSQDRASGNQETQYF
. | TRBJ2-7 | . | TRBV7-2 | TGTGTCAGCAGCTTCGTCACTAGCTCCTACGAGCAGTACTTC | CVSSFVTSSYEQYF
few | TRBJ1-3 | . | TRBV4-2 | TGTGCCAGCAGCCAAGAAACAGGGACTGGAAACACCATATATTTT | CASSQETGTGNTIYF
. | TRBJ1-4 | . | TRBV7-2 | TGTGCCAGCAGCCCCCCGTGGCCTAATGAAAAACTGTTTTTT | CASSPPWPNEKLFF
. | TRBJ1-2 | . | TRBV20-1 | TGCAGTGCTGGGGAGGGTACCTATGGCTACACCTTC | CSAGEGTYGYTF
. | TRBJ2-1 | TRBD2 | TRBV20-1 | TGCAGGCTAGCGGGGGGGAGTTACAATGAGCAGTTCTTC | CRLAGGSYNEQFF
. | TRBJ2-2 | . | TRBV6-6 | TGTGCCAGCAGCCCATCTGGGCCAGCCACCGGGGAGCTGTTTTTT | CASSPSGPATGELFF
. | TRBJ2-1 | TRBD2 | TRBV20-1 | TGCAGTGCTAGCACCCGGGAGGCCCCTTCCTACAATGAGCAGTTCTTC | CSASTREAPSYNEQFF
. | TRBJ2-2 | . | TRBV6-5 | TGTGCCAGCACCTACGGCGGGGAGCTGTTTTTT | CASTYGGELFF
many | TRBJ2-7 | . | TRBV3-1 | TGTGCCAGCAGCGATGACAGGTCCTACGAGCAGTACTTC | CASSDDRSYEQYF
. | TRBJ1-2 | . | TRBV4-1 | TGCGCCAGCAGCCAAGATCGCAGGGGTACGTCTGGCTACACCTTC | CASSQDRRGTSGYTF
. | TRBJ2-7 | . | TRBV4-3 | TGCGCCAGCAGCCAAGTCCGGGACGGACCCTACGAGCAGTACTTC | CASSQVRDGPYEQYF
. | TRBJ2-1 | TRBD2 | TRBV20-1 | TGCAGTGCTAGTCATACTAGCGGGGGGGCCGGCAATGAGCAGTTCTTC | CSASHTSGGAGNEQFF
. | TRBJ2-5 | TRBD2 | TRBV5-1 | TGCGCCAGCAGCTTCGGGACTAGCGGGGGGAACCAAGAGACCCAGTACTTC | CASSFGTSGGNQETQYF
. | TRBJ2-7 | TRBD1 | TRBV29-1 | TGCAGCGTCGCAGGGACAGGTGGGTCCTACGAGCAGTACTTC | CSVAGTGGSYEQYF
few | TRBJ2-7 | TRBD2 | TRBV4-1 | TGCGCCAGCAGCCAGTTAGCGGGATGGGAGCAGTACTTC | CASSQLAGWEQYF
. | TRBJ1-2 | . | TRBV2 | TGTGCCAGCAGTGACTTGGGCAGGGTTGCTGTGGACTATGGCTACACCTTC | CASSDLGRVAVDYGYTF
. | TRBJ1-2 | . | TRBV7-2 | TGTGCCAGCAGCTCTCCTCTCAGGGCCGTGTTTTATGGCTACACCTTC | CASSSPLRAVFYGYTF
few | TRBJ2-3 | TRBD2 | TRBV12-3/TRBV12-4 | TGTGCCAGCAGTTATCAGCTAGGGACTAGCGGGAGGGATACGCAGTATTTT | CASSYQLGTSGRDTQYF
. | TRBJ1-4 | TRBD1 | TRBV20-1 | TGCAGTGCTGAGACAGGGGTATCAACTAATGAAAAACTGTTTTTT | CSAETGVSTNEKLFF
few | TRBJ2-1 | TRBD2 | TRBV7-2 | TGTGCCGGTAGCGGGGCCGGATTAGGGGGTGAGCAGTTCTTC | CAGSGAGLGGEQFF
. | TRBJ1-6 | . | TRBV10-3 | TGTGCCATCAGTCTTAACCCTAGGAATTCACCCCTCCACTTT | CAISLNPRNSPLHF
. | TRBJ1-2 | TRBD1 | TRBV12-3/TRBV12-4 | TGTGCCAGCAGTCCGGGGACAGGGCAGAGAAAGGGCGGCTACACCTTC | CASSPGTGQRKGGYTF
. | TRBJ2-1 | TRBD2 | TRBV20-1 | TGCAGTGCTAGAGATCGGCTAGCGGGGGGCCAGCAGTTCTTC | CSARDRLAGGQQFF
. | TRBJ2-1 | TRBD2 | TRBV7-2 | TGTGCCAGCAGCTCCTCTAGCGGAGCTACCTACAATGAGCAGTTCTTC | CASSSSSGATYNEQFF
. | TRBJ1-3 | . | TRBV29-1 | TGCAGCGTTGAAGCGGGGGCTGGAAACACCATATATTTT | CSVEAGAGNTIYF
. | TRBJ2-7 | . | TRBV4-2 | TGTGCCAGCAGCCCTCGACTAGCCTCACAGGGATTAGGCGAGCAGTACTTC | CASSPRLASQGLGEQYF
. | TRBJ2-1 | TRBD2 | TRBV29-1 | TGCAGCGTTGAAGGGGGGCCTCGCGGGGGGTACAATGAGCAGTTCTTC | CSVEGGPRGGYNEQFF
. | TRBJ2-4 | TRBD2 | TRBV4-3 | TGCGCCAGCAGCCAGGGACTAGCGGGGAGACTAGCCAAAAACATTCAGTACTTC | CASSQGLAGRLAKNIQYF
. | TRBJ2-3 | . | TRBV28 | TGTGCCAGCAGTTCCCCCGGCTTACCTACGCAGTATTTT | CASSSPGLPTQYF
. | TRBJ1-2 | TRBD1 | TRBV6-5 | TGTGCCAGCAGTTCCTATCCGACAGGGAGCTATGGCTACACCTTC | CASSSYPTGSYGYTF
. | TRBJ2-3 | . | TRBV5-1 | TGCGCCAGCAGCTTGGAATCCTCCGGGGCAGATACGCAGTATTTT | CASSLESSGADTQYF
. | TRBJ2-1 | . | TRBV20-1 | TGCAGTGCTATCCGAGAGGGGGGTAGCTCCTACAATGAGCAGTTCTTC | CSAIREGGSSYNEQFF